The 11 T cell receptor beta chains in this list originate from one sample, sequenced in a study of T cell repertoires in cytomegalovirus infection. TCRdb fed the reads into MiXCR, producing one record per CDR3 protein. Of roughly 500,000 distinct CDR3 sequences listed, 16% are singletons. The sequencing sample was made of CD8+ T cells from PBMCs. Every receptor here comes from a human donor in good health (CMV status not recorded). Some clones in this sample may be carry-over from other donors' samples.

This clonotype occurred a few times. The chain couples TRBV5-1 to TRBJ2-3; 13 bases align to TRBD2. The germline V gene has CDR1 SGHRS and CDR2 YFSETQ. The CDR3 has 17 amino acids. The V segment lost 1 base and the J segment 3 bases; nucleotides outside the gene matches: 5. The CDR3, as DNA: TGCGCCAGCAGCTTGACCGGACTAGCGGGGGAGACAGATACGCAGTATTTT. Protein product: CASSLTGLAGETDTQYF.

The CDR3 spells CAAASANLNYGYTF. As DNA, the CDR3 is TGTGCCGCAGCCTCTGCAAACCTTAACTATGGCTACACCTTC. This chain joins TRBV19 and TRBJ1-2; no reliable D call. The V gene's germline CDR1 is LNHDA and CDR2 SQIVND (reference sequence). CDR3 length equals 14 residues. Trimming removed 11 bases from V and 1 base from J, with 17 bases in between.

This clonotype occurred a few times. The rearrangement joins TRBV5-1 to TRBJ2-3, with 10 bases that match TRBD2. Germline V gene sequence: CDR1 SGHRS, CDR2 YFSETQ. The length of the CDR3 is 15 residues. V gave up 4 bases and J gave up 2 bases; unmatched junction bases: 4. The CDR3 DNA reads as TGCGCCAGCAGCATTAGCGGGGGGCTCACAGATACGCAGTATTTT. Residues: CASSISGGLTDTQYF.

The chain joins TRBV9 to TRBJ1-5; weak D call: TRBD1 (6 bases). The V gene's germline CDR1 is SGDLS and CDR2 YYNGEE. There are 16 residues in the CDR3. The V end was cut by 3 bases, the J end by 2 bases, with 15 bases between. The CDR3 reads CASSEGGGGGNQPQHF. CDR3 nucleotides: TGTGCCAGCAGCGAGGGAGGGGGGGGAGGCAATCAGCCCCAGCATTTT.

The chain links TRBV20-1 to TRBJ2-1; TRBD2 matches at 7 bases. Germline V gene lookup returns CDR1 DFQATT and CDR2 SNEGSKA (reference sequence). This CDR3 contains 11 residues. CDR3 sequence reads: CRTAGSNEQFF. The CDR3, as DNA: TGCAGGACAGCGGGATCCAATGAGCAGTTCTTC.

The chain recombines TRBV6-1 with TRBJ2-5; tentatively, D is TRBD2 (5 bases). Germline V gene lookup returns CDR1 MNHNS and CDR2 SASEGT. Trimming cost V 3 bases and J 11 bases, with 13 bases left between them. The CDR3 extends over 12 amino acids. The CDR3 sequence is CASSDRTSLQYF. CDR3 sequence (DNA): TGTGCCAGCAGTGACCGGACTTCTTTACAGTACTTC.

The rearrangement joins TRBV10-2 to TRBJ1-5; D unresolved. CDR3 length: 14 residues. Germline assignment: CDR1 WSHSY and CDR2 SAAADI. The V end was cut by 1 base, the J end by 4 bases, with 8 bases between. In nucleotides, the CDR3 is TGCGCCAGCAGTGAGTTGGCCTTGAATCAGCCCCAGCATTTT. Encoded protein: CASSELALNQPQHF.

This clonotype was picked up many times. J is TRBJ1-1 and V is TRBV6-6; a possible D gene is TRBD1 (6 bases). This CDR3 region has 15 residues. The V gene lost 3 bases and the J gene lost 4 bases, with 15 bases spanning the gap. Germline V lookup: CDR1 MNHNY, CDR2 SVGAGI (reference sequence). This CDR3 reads CASSYSQGSATEAFF. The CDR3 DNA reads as TGTGCCAGCAGTTATTCACAGGGATCGGCCACTGAAGCTTTCTTT.

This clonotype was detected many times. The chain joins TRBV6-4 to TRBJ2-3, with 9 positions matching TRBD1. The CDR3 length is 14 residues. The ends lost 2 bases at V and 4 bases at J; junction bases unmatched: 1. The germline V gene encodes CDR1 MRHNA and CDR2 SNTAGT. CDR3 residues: CASSDGTGSDTQYF. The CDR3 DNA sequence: TGTGCCAGCAGTGACGGGACAGGGTCAGATACGCAGTATTTT.

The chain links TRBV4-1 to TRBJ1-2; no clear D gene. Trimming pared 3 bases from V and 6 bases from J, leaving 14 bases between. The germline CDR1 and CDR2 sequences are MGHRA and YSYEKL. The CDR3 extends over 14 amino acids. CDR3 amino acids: CASSQMGEGHGYTF. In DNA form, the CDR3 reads TGCGCCAGCAGCCAGATGGGCGAAGGGCATGGCTACACCTTC.

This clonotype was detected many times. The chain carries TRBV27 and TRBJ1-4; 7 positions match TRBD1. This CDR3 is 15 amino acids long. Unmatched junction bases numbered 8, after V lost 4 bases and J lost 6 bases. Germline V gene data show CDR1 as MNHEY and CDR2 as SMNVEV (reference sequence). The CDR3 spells CASSSLQGSYEKLFF. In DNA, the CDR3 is TGTGCCAGCAGTTCCCTACAGGGGTCGTATGAAAAACTGTTTTTT.